This T cell receptor (beta chain) was documented in a study of cytomegalovirus exposure and HLA in healthy donors. This clone was seen once. Trimming shortened V by 0 bases and J by 7 bases, and 15 bases separated the two germline ends. The germline V gene has CDR1 SQVTM and CDR2 ANQGSEA. The CDR3 contains 15 residues. PCR used 60 Vbeta primers and 13 Jbeta primers. Only in-frame clones appear in the TCRdb table, and some are missing; sequencing was by immunoSEQ multiplex PCR. The table records 100,000 or so clones, around 83% of them present only once. This receptor was taken from a man aged 25-45 years in good health and CMV-seronegative. The chain has TRBV29-1 and TRBJ2-2; D unclear. Input material: PBMCs. In DNA form, the CDR3 reads TGCAGCGTTGAAGAGGGTCGTACAGAAAGCGGGGAGCTGTTTTTT. Protein sequence: CSVEEGRTESGELFF.